A selection of T cell receptor beta chains follows, all from one sample in a study of OX40 agonist ivuxolimab in advanced cancers. Some clones are missing from TCRdb's copy, which holds only in-frame ones; the method was immunoSEQ multiplex PCR. The table records approximately 99,000 clones, around 90% of them present only once. Specimen: CD4+ or CD8+ T cells sorted from blood, collected in a trial of the OX40 agonist ivuxolimab. The source of these receptors is an adult with an advanced solid tumor such as melanoma, head and neck, liver or kidney cancer. CDR3s include the opening cysteine and the closing phenylalanine or tryptophan. Fields, in order: clone size, J gene, V gene, D gene, CDR3 DNA, CDR3 protein. The D gene is left open where the match is weak. Size is stated for part of the rows, as once, few or many counts, or as a class when the clone is expanded.

>-|TRBJ2-1|TRBV23-1|TRBD2
TGCGCCAGCAAAAGCGGGGTGAGTATTAACAATGAGCAGTTCTTC
CASKSGVSINNEQFF
>-|TRBJ1-6|TRBV30|-
TGTGCCTGGAGTCCGCCCCAGAGGGGGAATTCACCCCTCCACTTT
CAWSPPQRGNSPLHF
>-|TRBJ1-1|TRBV30|-
TGTGCCTGGGGGGGGAGTCGACAGACGAACACTGAAGCTTTCTTT
CAWGGSRQTNTEAFF
>-|TRBJ1-1|TRBV30|-
TGCGAGGGGGTGTGGGGGGAGAACACTGAAGCTTTCTTT
CEGVWGENTEAFF
>-|TRBJ1-6|TRBV5-1|TRBD1
TGCGCCAGCAGCAGGGACAGACCTTATAATTCACCCCTCCACTTT
CASSRDRPYNSPLHF
>-|TRBJ2-7|TRBV6-1|-
TGTGCCAGCAGTGATATCCGCGGGGGCAGGACCTACGAGCAGTACTTC
CASSDIRGGRTYEQYF
>-|TRBJ2-2|TRBV6-4|-
TGTGCCAGCAGTGACTCGGTCCTAACCAGCGACACCGGGGAGCTGTTTTTT
CASSDSVLTSDTGELFF
>-|TRBJ2-3|TRBV7-2|-
TGTGCCAGCAGCTTGGGCACAGATACGCAGTATTTT
CASSLGTDTQYF
>-|TRBJ2-5|TRBV4-1|-
TGCGCCAGCAGCCGTGACTTACCACAAGAGACCCAGTACTTC
CASSRDLPQETQYF
>-|TRBJ1-2|TRBV28|-
TGTGCCAGTTTGTTGACTGACTATGGCTACACCTTC
CASLLTDYGYTF
>once|TRBJ1-4|TRBV14|-
TGTGCCAGCAGCCAAGGACTTGGTGAAAAACTGTTTTTT
CASSQGLGEKLFF
>once|TRBJ1-4|TRBV30|-
TGTGCCTGGAGCCCGGGCCCGGGACAAATTAATGAAAAACTGTTTTTT
CAWSPGPGQINEKLFF
>-|TRBJ1-2|TRBV10-3|-
TGTGCCATCAGCGCCCGGGGCCCTCATGGCTACACCTTC
CAISARGPHGYTF
>-|TRBJ1-1|TRBV6-5|-
TGTGCCAGACCCCTGGGGACTGAAGCTTTCTTT
CARPLGTEAFF
>-|TRBJ2-5|TRBV30|-
TGTGCCTGGGGCATGAAGGGACAAGAGACCCAGTACTTC
CAWGMKGQETQYF
>-|TRBJ2-1|TRBV10-1|TRBD2
TGCGCCAGCAGTGGGACTAGCGGGCTAAACAATGAGCAGTTCTTC
CASSGTSGLNNEQFF